This T cell receptor beta chain derives from a study of T cells in Graves' hyperthyroidism and ophthalmopathy. General study findings and limits: In the blood, most expanded thyroid clonotypes above 0.001 appeared as well. In simple terms, a model built on 13 V-J features told ophthalmopathy apart from stable hyperthyroidism.

The CDR3 regions of TCR beta were amplified from RNA transcripts. RT-PCR in the first round (using the HTBI primer set) targeted the TCR CDR3. MiXCR, applied by TCRdb to the multiplex PCR reads, yields one record per CDR3 protein. The data hold some 800,000 distinct CDR3 sequences, with more than 30% observed a single time. The CDR3 runs 10 residues. In germline, CDR1 is SNHLY, CDR2 FYNNEI. V lost 7 bases to trimming and J lost 7 bases, with 7 bases between them. This clonotype was seen ten or more times. Its antigen is currently unknown. The material sequenced was blood. The sequence was collected from a man in his late teens or twenties with Graves' hyperthyroidism. The V call is TRBV2, the J call TRBJ1-2, with D possibly being TRBD1 (5 bases). CDR3 sequence: CASNTGGYTF. The CDR3 DNA follows: TGTGCCAGCAACACAGGTGGCTACACCTTC.